The 25 T cell receptor beta chains given below trace back to one sample, sequenced in a study of cytomegalovirus exposure and HLA in healthy donors. Produced via immunoSEQ multiplex PCR; TCRdb's table is partial and in-frame only. The sample carries 150,000 to 200,000 clones, approximately 84% recorded once. Sequenced input: PBMCs. These receptors were obtained from a woman in her late teens or twenties in good health and CMV-seropositive.

The rearrangement uses TRBV11-2 and TRBJ2-7; TRBD1 matches at 7 bases. The CDR3 has 16 amino acids. The germline V gene has CDR1 SGHAT and CDR2 FQNNGV. The junction had 9 bases not matched to a gene; V was cut back by 3 bases and J by 1 base. CDR3 amino acids: CASSFITGVTSYEQYF. CDR3 coding DNA: TGTGCCAGCAGCTTTATAACAGGGGTAACATCCTACGAGCAGTACTTC.

The chain carries TRBV6-6 and TRBJ2-2; 8 positions match TRBD1. Germline-derived CDR1 and CDR2 are MNHNY and SVGAGI (reference sequence). J lost 4 bases, V lost 5 bases, and 6 bases had no gene match. The CDR3 covers 15 residues. CDR3 DNA sequence: TGTGCCAGCAGTCCCCGGACAGGGCTCACCGGGGAGCTGTTTTTT. Translated: CASSPRTGLTGELFF.

The V gene is TRBV2, the J gene TRBJ1-5; the match to TRBD1 covers 7 bases. The ends lost 6 bases at V and 11 bases at J; junction bases unmatched: 16. The CDR3 runs to 15 residues. Germline V gives CDR1 SNHLY, CDR2 FYNNEI. CDR3 nucleotide sequence: TGTGCCAGCAGACCATATGACAGGGACGGAGAGGCCCAGCATTTT. It is translated as CASRPYDRDGEAQHF.

This clone was seen a handful of times. The gene calls are TRBV2 and TRBJ1-2; 8 positions match TRBD1. Unmatched junction bases numbered 9, after V lost 8 bases and J lost 7 bases. CDR3 size: 13 residues. CDR1 and CDR2 (germline): SNHLY, FYNNEI. The CDR3 spells CASSGSTGGGYTF. The CDR3, as DNA: TGTGCCAGCTCGGGCAGCACAGGGGGTGGCTACACCTTC.

This chain joins TRBV25-1 and TRBJ2-1; D is undetermined. Germline values: CDR1 MGHDK, CDR2 SYGVNS. V lost 7 bases and J lost 4, with 5 bases in between. This CDR3 has 11 amino acids. CDR3 loop: CASTMYNEQFF. CDR3 nucleotides: TGTGCCAGCACAATGTACAATGAGCAGTTCTTC.

On this clone: Mismatch with germline at one junction end may stem from a read error. The chain is built from TRBV5-4 and TRBJ2-7; D may be TRBD1 (7 bases). CDR1 is SGHNT and CDR2 is YYREEE in the germline V gene (reference sequence). This CDR3 is built from 13 residues. CDR3 bases: TGTGCCAGCAGCTTGGCCGGACGGGGGACAGTACACTTC. It codes for CASSLAGRGTVHF. Drawing the rest from reference TRBV5-4 and TRBJ2-7, the complete variable domain is ETGVTQSPTHLIKTRGQQVTLRCSSQSGHNTVSWYQQALGQGPQFIFQYYREEENGRGNFPPRFSGLQFPNYSSELNVNALELDDSALYLCASSLAGRGTVHFGPGTRLTVT.

The rearrangement links TRBV5-4 to TRBJ1-2; D may be TRBD1 (6 bases). CDR1 is SGHNT, CDR2 YYREEE, per germline (reference sequence). The CDR3 totals 14 residues. V was shortened by 7 bases and J by 6 bases, with 19 bases between the two germline ends. The CDR3: CASAFWGLRHGYTF. The CDR3 nucleotides are TGTGCCAGCGCCTTTTGGGGGCTCAGACATGGCTACACCTTC.

This clone was picked up a small number of times. The chain joins TRBV7-9 to TRBJ1-5, with D possibly matching TRBD1 (5 bases). CDR3 length: 12 residues. Deletions cut 5 bases from V and 9 bases from J, with 11 bases between. The germline gives CDR1 SEHNR, CDR2 FQNEAQ (reference sequence). In nucleotides, the CDR3 is TGTGCCAGCAGCCTACCAGGGATGCCCCAGCATTTT. It encodes CASSLPGMPQHF.

J is TRBJ2-3 and V is TRBV27; possible D gene TRBD2, 7 bases. CDR1 is MNHEY, CDR2 SMNVEV, per germline (reference sequence). CDR3 length equals 15 residues. Trimming took 2 bases from V and 2 from J, leaving 11 bases between them. CDR3 coding DNA: TGTGCCAGCAGTTTACGCGGGGGCATCACAGATACGCAGTATTTT. Its translation is CASSLRGGITDTQYF.

The CDR3 region has the DNA TGTGCCAGCAGCGACACAGGGTCCCACAATGAGCAGTTCTTC. This gives the protein CASSDTGSHNEQFF. The rearrangement joins TRBV9 to TRBJ2-1, with D possibly TRBD1 on 6 matching bases. The V gene lost 3 bases and the J gene lost 5 bases, with 12 bases spanning the gap. Germline V gives CDR1 SGDLS, CDR2 YYNGEE. CDR3 size: 14 residues.

V gene TRBV6-8 combines with J gene TRBJ2-5, with 8 bases aligning to TRBD2. Germline trimming cut 11 bases from V and 5 bases from J; bases unmatched to any gene: 13. Germline CDR1 is MNHGY and CDR2 is SAAAGT. The CDR3 spans 14 residues. CDR3 loop: CARLAGPIGETQYF. As DNA, the CDR3 is TGTGCCCGTCTAGCGGGTCCAATTGGTGAGACCCAGTACTTC.

The chain has TRBV5-4 and TRBJ2-6; TRBD1 matches 10 bases. The CDR3 sequence is 18 residues long. Germline V gene lookup returns CDR1 SGHNT and CDR2 YYREEE (reference sequence). V lost 4 bases and J lost 0; bases outside the gene matches: 7. The CDR3 DNA reads TGTGCCAGCAGCCCGACAGGGGGCTTAGTCTCTGGGGCCAACGTCCTGACTTTC. Protein sequence: CASSPTGGLVSGANVLTF.

V gene TRBV9 combines with J gene TRBJ2-5; TRBD2 is a possible D gene (7 bases). CDR1 is SGDLS, CDR2 YYNGEE, per germline. With 0 bases removed from V and 14 bases from J, the gap between germline ends came to 17 bases. The CDR3 spans 13 residues. The CDR3: CASSVEGGGTPYF. The DNA of the CDR3 is TGTGCCAGCAGCGTAGAAGGGGGGGGAACTCCTTACTTC. The entire variable domain, with the rest obtained from reference TRBV9 and TRBJ2-5, is as follows: DSGVTQTPKHLITATGQRVTLRCSPRSGDLSVYWYQQSLDQGLQFLIQYYNGEERAKGNILERFSAQQFPDLHSELNLSSLELGDSALYFCASSVEGGGTPYFGPGTRLLVL.

Concerning this clone: Other DNA sequences in this sample translate to the same CDR3. The chain employs TRBV4-1 and TRBJ2-1; D ambiguous. The ends were cut back, 0 bases at V and 0 bases at J, with 9 bases in the middle. Germline CDR1 is MGHRA and CDR2 is YSYEKL. This CDR3 has 16 residues. This chain's CDR3 is CASSQEGSGSYNEQFF. The CDR3 bases are TGCGCCAGCAGCCAAGAAGGCTCAGGCTCCTACAATGAGCAGTTCTTC.

The V and J genes are TRBV5-1 and TRBJ2-2, with TRBD2 identical over 13 bases. Looked up from germline, CDR1 is SGHRS and CDR2 is YFSETQ. J gave up 6 bases and V 4 bases, and 12 bases lay outside the gene matches. The CDR3 runs 18 residues. This chain's CDR3 is CASSKSGLAGSGSGELFF. The CDR3 DNA reads TGCGCCAGCAGCAAATCGGGACTAGCGGGGTCAGGATCCGGGGAGCTGTTTTTT.

This chain connects TRBV7-8 to TRBJ1-1; perhaps TRBD1 as D (5 bases). V was shortened by 5 bases and J by 9 bases, with 16 bases between the two germline ends. This CDR3 contains 13 residues. CDR1 is SGHVS, CDR2 FQNEAQ, per germline. The CDR3 DNA is TGTGCCAGCAGCCCCCGATGGGGCAAACAAGCTTTCTTT. This translates into CASSPRWGKQAFF.

The rearrangement links TRBV7-9 to TRBJ2-7, with D unclear. V lost 5 bases and J lost 0, with 5 bases in between. This CDR3 region has 12 residues. The V gene's germline CDR1 is SEHNR and CDR2 FQNEAQ (reference sequence). The CDR3 reads CASSLSSYEQYF. The CDR3 DNA is TGTGCCAGCAGCCTCAGCTCCTACGAGCAGTACTTC.

This clone was recorded once. The rearrangement uses TRBV5-1 and TRBJ2-3; a weak D match, TRBD2 (6 bases). The CDR3 loop spans 16 amino acids. CDR1 is SGHRS, CDR2 YFSETQ, per germline. Trimming removed 4 bases at V and 2 bases at J, with 17 bases between. CDR3: CASSLTSGGLTDTQYF. As DNA, the CDR3 is TGCGCCAGCAGCCTTACCTCCGGGGGACTCACAGATACGCAGTATTTT. Complete variable domain (other parts from reference TRBV5-1 and TRBJ2-3): KAGVTQTPRYLIKTRGQQVTLSCSPISGHRSVSWYQQTPGQGLQFLFEYFSETQRNKGNFPGRFSGRQFSNSRSEMNVSTLELGDSALYLCASSLTSGGLTDTQYFGPGTRLTVL.

The chain has TRBV19 and TRBJ1-1; tentatively, D is TRBD1 (6 bases). V was cut by 2 bases and J by 4 bases, with 14 bases left in between. The CDR3 contains 15 residues. CDR1 is LNHDA and CDR2 is SQIVND in the germline V gene (reference sequence). CDR3 region: CASSIRGGGGTEAFF. The DNA for the CDR3 is TGTGCCAGTAGTATACGGGGGGGCGGTGGCACTGAAGCTTTCTTT.

This clone showed up many times. J is TRBJ2-7 and V is TRBV18; the D is unclear. The CDR3 covers 15 residues. Germline-derived CDR1 and CDR2 are KGHSH and LQKENI. Trimming stripped 3 bases from V and 2 bases from J, with 14 bases between. DNA for the CDR3: TGTGCCAGCTCACCCTTACACCGAATTACCTACGAGCAGTACTTC. This codes for CASSPLHRITYEQYF.

This chain links TRBV7-2 with TRBJ2-5, with D tentatively TRBD2 (6 bases). CDR3 length: 19 residues. The V gene's germline CDR1 is SGHTA and CDR2 FQGNSA. V lost 2 bases and J lost 5, with 27 bases in between. Here the CDR3 DNA reads TGTGCCAGCAGCTTAAGACCCCCTATATCGCGGGGCCCCGGGGAGACCCAGTACTTC. This gives the protein CASSLRPPISRGPGETQYF.

J is TRBJ2-1 and V is TRBV27; 9 nucleotides agree with TRBD2. CDR3 length: 14 residues. V dropped 3 bases and J dropped 6; count of bases not matched to a gene: 3. The germline V gene encodes CDR1 MNHEY and CDR2 SMNVEV (reference sequence). The CDR3: CASSLRGGINEQFF. CDR3 bases: TGTGCCAGCAGTTTGCGGGGGGGAATCAATGAGCAGTTCTTC.

This chain connects TRBV4-2 to TRBJ2-2; the match to TRBD2 covers 13 bases. V trimming: 5 bases; J trimming: 7 bases; junction bases outside the gene matches: 7. CDR1 LGHNA and CDR2 YNFKEQ come from the germline V gene. CDR3 length: 16 amino acids. This CDR3 is CASSTLAGGLDGELFF. CDR3 DNA sequence: TGTGCCAGCAGCACACTAGCGGGGGGGCTCGACGGGGAGCTGTTTTTT.

This chain joins TRBV5-6 and TRBJ1-1, with TRBD1 matching 7 bases. V gave up 4 bases and J gave up 1 base; unmatched junction bases: 16. The CDR3 is made up of 18 amino acids. From germline, CDR1 is SGHDT and CDR2 YYEEEE. Written as DNA, the CDR3 is TGTGCCAGCAGCCACCGTCGTCCCGGGACAGACCCGAACACTGAAGCTTTCTTT. Amino acid sequence: CASSHRRPGTDPNTEAFF.

This clone is a singleton in its sample. This chain uses TRBV6-6 with TRBJ2-1, with D unclear. The V end was cut by 0 bases, the J end by 7 bases, with 4 bases between. CDR1 MNHNY and CDR2 SVGAGI come from the germline V gene (reference sequence). There are 12 residues in the CDR3. The CDR3: CASSYSGNEQFF. The CDR3 DNA reads TGTGCCAGCAGTTACTCCGGTAATGAGCAGTTCTTC.